Listed below are T cell receptor beta chains from one sample, sequenced in a study of blood T cell repertoires in COVID-19. Sequencing used immunoSEQ multiplex PCR; TCRdb keeps in-frame clones, though not all of them. Here the sample spans over 15,000 clones, roughly 80% being singletons. Sequencing was done on a sample of peripheral blood. These receptors all stem from a man older than 75 with acute or convalescent COVID-19. Each CDR3 is given with its conserved first and last residue. The D gene is left open where the match is weak. Clone sizes are given selectively: once, few, many, or a class where the clone is expanded.

>TRBJ1-3|TRBV7-2|NA|NA
TGTGCCAGCAGTTCAACAGGGAGCGTCGGCTCTGGAAACACCATATATTTT
CASSSTGSVGSGNTIYF
>TRBJ1-3|TRBV5-5|NA|NA
TGTGCCAGCAGCGCGACACTCCCTGGAAACACCATATATTTT
CASSATLPGNTIYF
>TRBJ2-1|TRBV6-5|NA|NA
TGTGCCAGCAGTTCTCAGTTCAGCTCCTACAATGAGCAGTTCTTC
CASSSQFSSYNEQFF
>TRBJ2-3|TRBV19|NA|NA
TGTGCCAGTAGTACAGTCTACGGGGGCACAGATACGCAGTATTTT
CASSTVYGGTDTQYF
>TRBJ1-4|TRBV6-5|once|NA
TGTGCCAGCAGTTCAGGGGAATTGGTTGAAAAACTGTTTTTT
CASSSGELVEKLFF
>TRBJ1-2|TRBV7-9|NA|TRBD1
TGTGCCAGCAGTCTACAGGGGGCCTCATGGGGCTACACCTTC
CASSLQGASWGYTF
>TRBJ2-3|TRBV7-2|NA|TRBD1
TGTGCCAGCAGCCCAAGGACAGGGGCGGGGAATACGCAGTATTTT
CASSPRTGAGNTQYF
>TRBJ2-4|TRBV11-2|NA|NA
TGTGCCAGCAGCTTACCAGGGTTGAACATTCAGTACTTC
CASSLPGLNIQYF
>TRBJ2-2|TRBV19|once|NA
TGTGCCAGTAGTACGCAGGGTGAGACCGGGGAGCTGTTTTTT
CASSTQGETGELFF
>TRBJ1-1|TRBV9|NA|NA
TGTGCCAGCAGCGTAGACCCCGGGGTCACTGAAGCTTTCTTT
CASSVDPGVTEAFF
>TRBJ1-2|TRBV9|NA|NA
TGTGCCAGCAGCGTAGTCGGGGATGGCTACACCTTC
CASSVVGDGYTF
>TRBJ1-1|TRBV6-5|NA|TRBD1
TGTGCCAGCAGTAGGACAGGGATCATGAACACTGAAGCTTTCTTT
CASSRTGIMNTEAFF
>TRBJ2-7|TRBV9|NA|NA
TGTGCCAGCAGCGTAGATCAGGGCGCCTACGAGCAGTACTTC
CASSVDQGAYEQYF
>TRBJ1-5|TRBV15|NA|TRBD1
TGTGCCACCAGCAGAGATAGACGGACAGGGGGAGTTCGTAGCAATCAGCCCCAGCATTTT
CATSRDRRTGGVRSNQPQHF
>TRBJ1-5|TRBV4-1|NA|NA
TGCGCCAGCAGCCACAGGGAGGGCTCCAATCAGCCCCAGCATTTT
CASSHREGSNQPQHF
>TRBJ1-3|TRBV30|NA|NA
TGTGCCCATCAGGCTTACGGAAACACCATATATTTT
CAHQAYGNTIYF
>TRBJ2-2|TRBV18|NA|TRBD1
TGTGCCAGCTCAGCCACAGGGGGTCCCACCGGGGAGCTGTTTTTT
CASSATGGPTGELFF
>TRBJ2-6|TRBV9|NA|TRBD2
TGTGCCAGCAGCGGGGGACTAGGCTCTGGGGCCAACGTCCTGACTTTC
CASSGGLGSGANVLTF
>TRBJ2-7|TRBV7-2|NA|TRBD2
TGTGCCAGCAGCTTAGAGCTAGCGGGGGCCTACGAGCAGTACTTC
CASSLELAGAYEQYF
>TRBJ1-6|TRBV6-5|NA|NA
TGTGCCAGCAGTTACTCCAGGGGTGGAGATTCACCCCTCCACTTT
CASSYSRGGDSPLHF
>TRBJ1-2|TRBV24-1|NA|NA
TGTGCCACCAGTGATTCTCAAAGGGGGAACTATGGCTACACCTTC
CATSDSQRGNYGYTF
>TRBJ2-1|TRBV18|NA|TRBD1
TGTGCCAGCTCACCAAAGGGACAGGGGGGACACAATGAGCAGTTCTTC
CASSPKGQGGHNEQFF
>TRBJ2-3|TRBV5-1|NA|TRBD2
TGCGCCAGCGCCCTCGTAGGGGTAGCGGGGGGGCTTAGCACAGATACGCAGTATTTT
CASALVGVAGGLSTDTQYF
>TRBJ1-4|TRBV6-2/TRBV6-3|NA|NA
TGTGCCAGCAGTTCACAGGGCGGTGAAAAACTGTTTTTT
CASSSQGGEKLFF
>TRBJ2-1|TRBV5-1|NA|TRBD2
TGCGCCAGCAGCTTGGAACTAGCGGGGGGTCCTCTTGATGAGCAGTTCTTC
CASSLELAGGPLDEQFF
>TRBJ2-7|TRBV6-2/TRBV6-3|NA|NA
TGTGCCAGCAGTCAACGGAGACCCTACGAGCAGTACTTC
CASSQRRPYEQYF
>TRBJ2-1|TRBV11-1|NA|NA
TGTGCCAGCAGCGACGTGGTGGGCGTCGTCTATGAGCAGTTCTTC
CASSDVVGVVYEQFF
>TRBJ2-5|TRBV11-2|NA|NA
TGTGCCAGCAGCTTTGGACCGGGAGTGGGGCAAGAGACCCAGTACTTC
CASSFGPGVGQETQYF
>TRBJ2-4|TRBV19|few|NA
TGTGCCAGTATGGACAGAAACAAAAACATTCAGTACTTC
CASMDRNKNIQYF
>TRBJ1-1|TRBV5-1|NA|TRBD1
TGCGCCAGCAGCTTGGGAGGACAGGGGGTGAACACTGAAGCTTTCTTT
CASSLGGQGVNTEAFF
>TRBJ2-3|TRBV11-2|NA|NA
TGTGCCAGCAGCTTAGGGTCTAACACAGATACGCAGTATTTT
CASSLGSNTDTQYF
>TRBJ1-5|TRBV6-5|NA|NA
TGTGCCAGCAGTTACGGCAGCAATCAGCCCCAGCATTTT
CASSYGSNQPQHF
>TRBJ2-1|TRBV6-5|NA|TRBD2
TGTGCCAGCAGGGGACTAGCGGAGAACAATGAGCAGTTCTTC
CASRGLAENNEQFF
>TRBJ2-2|TRBV9|NA|TRBD1
TGTGCCAGCACCCGAGGGGGACAGACTCTGAACACCGGGGAGCTGTTTTTT
CASTRGGQTLNTGELFF
>TRBJ2-7|TRBV30|few|TRBD1
TGTGCCTGGAGAGCCGGGACAGGTCTTTACGAGCAGTACTTC
CAWRAGTGLYEQYF
>TRBJ1-5|TRBV7-2|NA|NA
TGTGCCAGCAGCCCACAGTATAGCAATCAGCCCCAGCATTTT
CASSPQYSNQPQHF
>TRBJ2-7|TRBV11-2|NA|TRBD1
TGTGCCAGCAGCTTAAGGCCGGGGTCAGGGACAGTCTCCTACGAGCAGTACTTC
CASSLRPGSGTVSYEQYF
>TRBJ1-5|TRBV6-1|NA|NA
TGTGCCAGCAGTGAATTCCAACAGCAGCCCCAGCATTTT
CASSEFQQQPQHF
>TRBJ1-2|TRBV30|NA|TRBD1
TGTGCCTGGAGTGGGTTAGGGGGCGGCTACACCTTC
CAWSGLGGGYTF
>TRBJ1-6|TRBV7-2|NA|TRBD1
TGTGCCAGCAGCCGGACAGGGGGCAACAATTATTCACCCCTCCACTTT
CASSRTGGNNYSPLHF
>TRBJ2-3|TRBV5-1|once|NA
TGCGCCAGCAGCATACAGGATAACACAGATACGCAGTATTTT
CASSIQDNTDTQYF
>TRBJ2-2|TRBV6-6|NA|NA
TGTGCCAGCAGTCCAATCGGGGAGCTGTTTTTT
CASSPIGELFF
>TRBJ2-2|TRBV7-8|NA|NA
TGTGCCAGCAGCCGATATATCATAGACACCGGGGAGCTGTTTTTT
CASSRYIIDTGELFF
>TRBJ2-7|TRBV4-1|once|TRBD1
TGCGCCAGCAGCCAAGTTATGGGACAGGGGTACCCCTACGAGCAGTACTTC
CASSQVMGQGYPYEQYF
>TRBJ1-1|TRBV18|NA|NA
TGTGCCAGCTCACCGAGGAACACTGAAGCTTTCTTT
CASSPRNTEAFF
>TRBJ2-3|TRBV5-8|NA|TRBD2
TGTGCCAGCAGCTGGGGGACTAGCGGACAAGTGTCCTTCACGCAGTATTTT
CASSWGTSGQVSFTQYF
>TRBJ1-2|TRBV4-3|NA|NA
TGCGCCAGCAGCCAAGGAGGAGGTACGAGCTATGGCTACACCTTC
CASSQGGGTSYGYTF
>TRBJ1-5|TRBV19|NA|NA
TGTGCCAGTAGTATAGCAACAGGTTGGAGCAATCAGCCCCAGCATTTT
CASSIATGWSNQPQHF
>TRBJ2-7|TRBV18|NA|NA
TGTGCCAGCTCACCGCCCGGGACACCTGCCTACGAGCAGTACTTC
CASSPPGTPAYEQYF
>TRBJ1-1|TRBV6-5|NA|NA
TGTGCCAGCAGTTACACCACGGGGACTGAAGCTTTCTTT
CASSYTTGTEAFF
>TRBJ1-2|TRBV7-9|few|NA
TGTGCCAGCAGCGAGTTGGTTATAAACTATGGCTACACCTTC
CASSELVINYGYTF
>TRBJ1-4|TRBV11-2|NA|NA
TGTGCCAGCAGCTTAGACCCCCGTCCAGGGAGGGCCAACACTAATGAAAAACTGTTTTTT
CASSLDPRPGRANTNEKLFF
>TRBJ1-1|TRBV5-1|few|NA
TGCGCCAGCAGCTTGGAGGCAGCGGGCACTGAAGCTTTCTTT
CASSLEAAGTEAFF
>TRBJ1-2|TRBV7-2|NA|NA
TGTGCCAGCAGTCACAGGGTTTCCCTCGATGGCTACACCTTC
CASSHRVSLDGYTF
>TRBJ1-5|TRBV19|NA|NA
TGTGCCAGTAGTATACTATCGGGTCCCAATCAGCCCCAGCATTTT
CASSILSGPNQPQHF
>TRBJ2-5|TRBV7-3|NA|NA
TGTGCCAGCAGCCCCGGGAGTAGACGGGAGACCCAGTACTTC
CASSPGSRRETQYF
>TRBJ2-1|TRBV7-7|NA|NA
TGTGCCAGCAGCCCTGGCAGGGGCTACAATGAGCAGTTCTTC
CASSPGRGYNEQFF
>TRBJ1-1|TRBV24-1|NA|NA
TGTGCCACCAGTGATCGCGGTAACACTGAAGCTTTCTTT
CATSDRGNTEAFF
>TRBJ1-2|TRBV5-6|NA|TRBD1
TGTGCCAGCAGCTCGACAGGGGGCGTCTATGGCTACACCTTC
CASSSTGGVYGYTF